The clone carrying this T cell receptor beta chain was seen a handful of times. The antigen is not known. In germline, CDR1 is SGHRS, CDR2 YFSETQ. The CDR3 runs to 13 residues. Trimming cost V 1 base and J 7 bases, with 11 bases left between them. The record originates from a study of CD8 T cells in ankylosing spondylitis. Notes on the study in general: In ankylosing spondylitis patients, matched synovial fluid reportedly showed significant enrichment of disease-linked clones.

TCRdb reanalysed the 5' RACE reads using MiXCR and keeps one entry per CDR3 protein. The table shows 250,000 to 350,000 distinct CDR3 sequences, with around 20% occurring only once. The chain carries TRBV5-1 and TRBJ1-1; a weak D match, TRBD1 (6 bases). The origin of this receptor is a female donor with ankylosing spondylitis or in good health (not recorded which). Sequencing was done on a sample of blood, either unsorted or a sorted T cell fraction (not recorded which). CDR3 loop: CASSLFDRNEAFF. The CDR3 coding sequence is TGCGCCAGCAGCTTGTTCGACAGGAATGAAGCTTTCTTT.